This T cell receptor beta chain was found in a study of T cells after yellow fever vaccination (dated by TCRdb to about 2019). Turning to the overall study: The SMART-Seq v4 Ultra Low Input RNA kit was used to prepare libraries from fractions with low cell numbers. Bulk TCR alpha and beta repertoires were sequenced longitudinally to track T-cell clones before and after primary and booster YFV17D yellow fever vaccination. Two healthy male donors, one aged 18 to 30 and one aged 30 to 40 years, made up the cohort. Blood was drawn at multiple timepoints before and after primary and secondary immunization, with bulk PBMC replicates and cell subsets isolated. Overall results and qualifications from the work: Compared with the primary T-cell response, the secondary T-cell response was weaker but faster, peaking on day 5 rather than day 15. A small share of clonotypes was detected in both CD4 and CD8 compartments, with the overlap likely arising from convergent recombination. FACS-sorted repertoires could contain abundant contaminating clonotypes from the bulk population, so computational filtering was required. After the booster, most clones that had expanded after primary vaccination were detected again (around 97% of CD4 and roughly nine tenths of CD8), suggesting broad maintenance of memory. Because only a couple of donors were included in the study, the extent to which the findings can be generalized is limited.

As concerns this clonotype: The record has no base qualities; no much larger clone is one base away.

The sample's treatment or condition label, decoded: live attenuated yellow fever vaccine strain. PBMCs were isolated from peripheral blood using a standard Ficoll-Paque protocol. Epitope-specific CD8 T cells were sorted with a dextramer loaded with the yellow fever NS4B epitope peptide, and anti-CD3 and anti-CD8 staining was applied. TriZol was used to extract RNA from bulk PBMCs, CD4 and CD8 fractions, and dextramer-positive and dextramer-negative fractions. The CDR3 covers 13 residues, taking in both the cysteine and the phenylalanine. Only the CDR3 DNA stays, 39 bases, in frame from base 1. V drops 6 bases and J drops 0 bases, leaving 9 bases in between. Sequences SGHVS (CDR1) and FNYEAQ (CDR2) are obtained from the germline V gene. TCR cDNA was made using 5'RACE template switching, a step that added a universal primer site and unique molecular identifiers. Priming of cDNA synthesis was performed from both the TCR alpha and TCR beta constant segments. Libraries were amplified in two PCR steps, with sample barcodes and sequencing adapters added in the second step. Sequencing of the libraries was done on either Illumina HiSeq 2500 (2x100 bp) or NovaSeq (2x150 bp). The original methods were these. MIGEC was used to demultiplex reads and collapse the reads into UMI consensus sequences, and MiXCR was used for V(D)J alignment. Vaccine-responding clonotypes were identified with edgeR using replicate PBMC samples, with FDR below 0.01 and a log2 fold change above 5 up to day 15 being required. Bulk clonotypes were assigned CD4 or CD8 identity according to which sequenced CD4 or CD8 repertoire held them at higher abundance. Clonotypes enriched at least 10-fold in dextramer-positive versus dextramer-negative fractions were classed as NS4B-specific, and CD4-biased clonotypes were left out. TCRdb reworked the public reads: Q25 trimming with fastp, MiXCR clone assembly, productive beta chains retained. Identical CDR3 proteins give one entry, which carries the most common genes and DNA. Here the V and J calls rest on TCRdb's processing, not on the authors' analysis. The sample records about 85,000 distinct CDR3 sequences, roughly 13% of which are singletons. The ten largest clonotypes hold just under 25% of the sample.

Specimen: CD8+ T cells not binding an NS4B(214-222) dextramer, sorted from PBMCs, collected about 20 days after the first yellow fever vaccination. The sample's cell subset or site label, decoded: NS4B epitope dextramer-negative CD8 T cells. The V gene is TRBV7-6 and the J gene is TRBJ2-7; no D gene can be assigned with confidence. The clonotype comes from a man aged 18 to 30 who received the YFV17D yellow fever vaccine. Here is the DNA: TGTGCCAGCAGGGAACTTAGCTCCTACGAGCAGTACTTC. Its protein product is CASRELSSYEQYF.